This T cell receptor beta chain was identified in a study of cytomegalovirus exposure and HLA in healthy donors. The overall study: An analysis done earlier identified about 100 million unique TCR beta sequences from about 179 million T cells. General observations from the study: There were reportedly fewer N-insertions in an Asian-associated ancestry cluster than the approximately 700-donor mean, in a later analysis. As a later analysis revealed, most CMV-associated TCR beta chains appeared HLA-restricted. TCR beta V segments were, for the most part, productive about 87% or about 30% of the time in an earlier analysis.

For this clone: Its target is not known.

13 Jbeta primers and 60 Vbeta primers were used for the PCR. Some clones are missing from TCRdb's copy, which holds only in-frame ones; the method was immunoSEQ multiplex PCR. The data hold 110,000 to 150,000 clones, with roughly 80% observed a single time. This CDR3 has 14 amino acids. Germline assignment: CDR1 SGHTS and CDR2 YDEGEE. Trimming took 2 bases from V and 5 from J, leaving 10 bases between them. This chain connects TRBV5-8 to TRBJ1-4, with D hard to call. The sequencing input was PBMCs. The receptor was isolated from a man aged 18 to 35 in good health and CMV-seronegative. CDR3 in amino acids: CASSLGGFNEKLFF. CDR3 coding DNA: TGTGCCAGCAGCTTAGGAGGGTTCAATGAAAAACTGTTTTTT.